One sample yielded the 27 T cell receptor beta chains listed below, sequenced in a study of glioma-infiltrating T cells after dendritic cell vaccination. Time point of the sample: after dendritic cell vaccination, including at tumor progression/relapse. Data came from immunoSEQ multiplex PCR; TCRdb stores just in-frame clones and leaves some out. The data contain tens of thousands of clones, about 89% of them singletons. The starting material was blood, obtained after dendritic cell vaccination. The source of these receptors is a human donor with glioblastoma.

The chain couples TRBV29-1 to TRBJ1-4; maybe TRBD1 (5 bases). V lost 6 bases to trimming and J lost 5 bases, with 13 bases between them. CDR1 SQVTM and CDR2 ANQGSEA come from the germline V gene. The CDR3 consists of 13 residues. The CDR3 reads CSVGGGPNEKLFF. DNA for the CDR3: TGCAGCGTCGGGGGAGGGCCCAATGAAAAACTGTTTTTT.

The chain links TRBV15 to TRBJ2-1; D is uncertain. Trimming removed 0 bases at V and 2 bases at J, with 8 bases between. Looked up from germline, CDR1 is LNHNV and CDR2 is YYDKDF (reference sequence). The CDR3 has 15 residues. The CDR3 is CATSRDSETYNEQFF. In DNA, the CDR3 is TGTGCCACCAGCAGAGATTCCGAGACCTACAATGAGCAGTTCTTC.

This clone was recorded once. The chain has TRBV4-1 and TRBJ2-5; the D is unclear. Germline V gene sequence: CDR1 MGHRA, CDR2 YSYEKL. The V gene lost 3 bases and the J gene lost 1 base, with 18 bases spanning the gap. The CDR3 is 17 residues long. CDR3 sequence reads: CASSQPPPSGVQETQYF. CDR3 coding DNA: TGCGCCAGCAGCCAGCCACCCCCTAGTGGCGTCCAAGAGACCCAGTACTTC.

CDR3 sequence (DNA): TGTGCCAGCTCAGGCGGGAGCTCCTACAATGAGCAGTTCTTC. Translation: CASSGGSSYNEQFF. V usage is TRBV2 and J usage is TRBJ2-1; 7 bases are shared with TRBD2. Per the germline V gene, CDR1 is SNHLY and CDR2 is FYNNEI. The ends lost 8 bases at V and 0 bases at J; junction bases unmatched: 4. The CDR3 spans 14 residues.

The chain combines TRBV4-1 with TRBJ2-2, with D unclear. Germline-derived CDR1 and CDR2 are MGHRA and YSYEKL. This CDR3 is 12 amino acids long. Trimming stripped 8 bases from V and 3 bases from J, with 7 bases between. In DNA form, the CDR3 reads TGCGCCAGCCGCAGTGACACCGGGGAGCTGTTTTTT. As protein: CASRSDTGELFF.

The chain recombines TRBV10-3 with TRBJ1-2; D gene ambiguous. V was pared by 4 bases and J by 3 bases, with 15 bases between. Germline CDR1 ENHRY, CDR2 SYGVKD. This CDR3 spans 15 amino acids. The CDR3, as DNA: TGTGCCATCAGTGGAAGGACTTCCGGGGACTATGGCTACACCTTC. This encodes CAISGRTSGDYGYTF.

This sequence joins TRBV27 and TRBJ2-7; D uncertain. The ends were cut back, 0 bases at V and 9 bases at J, with 18 bases in the middle. The CDR3 contains 15 residues. Germline values: CDR1 MNHEY, CDR2 SMNVEV (reference sequence). The DNA of the CDR3 is TGTGCCAGCAGTTTATCGATGCAGGCCCCGGCTTTGCAGTACTTC. Amino acid sequence: CASSLSMQAPALQYF.

CDR3 DNA sequence: TGTGCCATCAGTGAGTCACGGGGAGCCGATAACAATGAGCAGTTCTTC. Protein product: CAISESRGADNNEQFF. The chain has TRBV10-3 and TRBJ2-1; TRBD2 is a possible D gene (5 bases). Per the germline V gene, CDR1 is ENHRY and CDR2 is SYGVKD. V shed 0 bases and J shed 5 bases, with 14 bases lying between them. The CDR3 consists of 16 residues.

The rearrangement joins TRBV6-6 to TRBJ2-3; 7 nucleotides agree with TRBD1. J gave up 2 bases and V 5 bases, and 10 bases lay outside the gene matches. The germline V gene encodes CDR1 MNHNY and CDR2 SVGAGI (reference sequence). The CDR3 spans 16 residues. The CDR3 nucleotides are TGTGCCAGCAGTCACAAGACAGGGTTCGTCACAGATACGCAGTATTTT. The encoded protein is CASSHKTGFVTDTQYF.

The genes are TRBV23-1 and TRBJ2-7; the D gene is possibly TRBD2 (7 bases). TRBV23-1 is an ORF; its function is uncertain. Trimming shortened V by 0 bases and J by 5 bases, and 17 bases separated the two germline ends. The CDR3 consists of 16 residues. CDR3 residues: CASSQSGGGLTNEQYF. The CDR3, as DNA: TGCGCCAGCAGTCAATCTGGGGGGGGCCTTACTAACGAGCAGTACTTC.

The V and J genes are TRBV28 and TRBJ2-5; 7 positions agree with TRBD2. CDR3 length: 16 amino acids. V lost 6 bases to trimming and J lost 1 base; unmatched junction nucleotides: 11. CDR1 MDHEN and CDR2 SYDVKM come from the germline V gene. As DNA, the CDR3 is TGTGCCAGCAGCCACCCTAGCGGAACCTTCCAAGAGACCCAGTACTTC. Its protein product is CASSHPSGTFQETQYF.

This clone was detected a few times. The chain is built from TRBV7-3 and TRBJ2-3; D possibly corresponds to TRBD1 (5 bases). This CDR3 is 15 amino acids long. The germline V gene encodes CDR1 SGHTA and CDR2 FQGTGA. The V end lost 5 bases, the J end lost 3 bases, and 15 bases lay between the germline ends. The CDR3 loop is CASSVYPSGTDTQYF. CDR3 bases: TGTGCCAGCAGCGTCTATCCGTCAGGGACAGATACGCAGTATTTT.

V is TRBV9 and J is TRBJ1-2, with a tentative D call TRBD1 (5 bases). CDR3 size: 15 residues. V was pared by 0 bases and J by 5 bases, with 14 bases between. CDR1 is SGDLS, CDR2 YYNGEE, per germline. As DNA, the CDR3 is TGTGCCAGCAGCGTAGGGGGGGGGAGGGGATATGGCTACACCTTC. It specifies CASSVGGGRGYGYTF. Complete variable domain (other parts from reference TRBV9 and TRBJ1-2): DSGVTQTPKHLITATGQRVTLRCSPRSGDLSVYWYQQSLDQGLQFLIQYYNGEERAKGNILERFSAQQFPDLHSELNLSSLELGDSALYFCASSVGGGRGYGYTFGSGTRLTVV.

This clone was detected once. The rearrangement uses TRBV7-2 and TRBJ2-7, with 8 bases identical to TRBD1. V trimming: 5 bases; J trimming: 4 bases; junction bases outside the gene matches: 7. The germline V gene encodes CDR1 SGHTA and CDR2 FQGNSA. CDR3 length: 14 amino acids. CDR3 bases: TGTGCCAGCAGCATAAATGGACAGGGTTACGAGCAGTACTTC. Protein sequence: CASSINGQGYEQYF. The complete variable domain, with remaining parts taken from reference TRBV7-2 and TRBJ2-7, reads GAGVSQSPSNKVTEKGKDVELRCDPISGHTALYWYRQSLGQGLEFLIYFQGNSAPDKSGLPSDRFSAERTGGSVSTLTIQRTQQEDSAVYLCASSINGQGYEQYFGPGTRLTVT.

The V gene is TRBV29-1, the J gene TRBJ2-7; TRBD1 aligns across 9 bases. Unmatched junction bases numbered 6, after V lost 6 bases and J lost 6 bases. This CDR3 has 12 residues. Germline V CDR1 and CDR2: SQVTM, ANQGSEA. The CDR3 here is CSVGTGNSEQYF. For the CDR3, the DNA is TGCAGCGTCGGGACAGGGAATAGCGAGCAGTACTTC.

This chain connects TRBV18 to TRBJ1-1; D gene uncertain. Deletions cut 4 bases from V and 0 bases from J, with 9 bases between. This CDR3 is 14 amino acids long. Germline values: CDR1 KGHSH, CDR2 LQKENI. DNA of the CDR3: TGTGCCAGCTCACTCGACATGATGAACACTGAAGCTTTCTTT. Its translation is CASSLDMMNTEAFF. The whole variable domain, remainder taken from reference TRBV18 and TRBJ1-1, is NAGVMQNPRHLVRRRGQEARLRCSPMKGHSHVYWYRQLPEEGLKFMVYLQKENIIDESGMPKERFSAEFPKEGPSILRIQQVVRGDSAAYFCASSLDMMNTEAFFGQGTRLTVV.

The V call is TRBV7-9, the J call TRBJ1-4; D remains unclear. The length of the CDR3 is 13 residues. Germline values: CDR1 SEHNR, CDR2 FQNEAQ (reference sequence). V lost 1 base, J lost 8 bases, and 8 bases lay in between. CDR3 DNA: TGTGCCAGCAGCTTAGATCTTATAGAAAAACTGTTTTTT. Encoded protein: CASSLDLIEKLFF.

The gene calls are TRBV6-6 and TRBJ2-5; 10 bases line up with TRBD1. CDR1 and CDR2 from the germline V gene are MNHNY and SVGAGI (reference sequence). CDR3 size: 16 residues. The V and J ends lost 7 bases and 5 bases, in that order; junction bases with no gene match: 13. The CDR3 region has the DNA TGTGCCAGCACCACCCGCAGAGACAGGGGGCAGGAGACCCAGTACTTC. Its protein is CASTTRRDRGQETQYF.

The chain links TRBV10-3 to TRBJ2-1; TRBD2 might be the D (5 bases). V was trimmed by 3 bases and J by 4 bases, leaving 10 bases between them. Germline V gene sequence: CDR1 ENHRY, CDR2 SYGVKD. The CDR3 is 14 residues long. CDR3 nucleotides: TGTGCCATCAGTGAAACTAGGGAATACAATGAGCAGTTCTTC. As protein: CAISETREYNEQFF.

The rearrangement uses TRBV19 and TRBJ1-5; no reliable D call. V dropped 3 bases and J dropped 7 bases, with 10 bases sitting between them. Germline CDR1 is LNHDA and CDR2 is SQIVND (reference sequence). This CDR3 is built from 13 residues. CDR3 in DNA: TGTGCCAGTAGTATTAGCGCCTTCCAGCCCCAGCATTTT. Amino acids: CASSISAFQPQHF. The variable domain in full, with the rest retrieved from reference TRBV19 and TRBJ1-5, is DGGITQSPKYLFRKEGQNVTLSCEQNLNHDAMYWYRQDPGQGLRLIYYSQIVNDFQKGDIAEGYSVSREKKESFPLTVTSAQKNPTAFYLCASSISAFQPQHFGDGTRLSIL.

The DNA of the CDR3 is TGTGCCAGCAGACAGGCGTTGAACACTGAAGCTTTCTTT. Its protein product is CASRQALNTEAFF. The gene calls are TRBV6-5 and TRBJ1-1; tentative D call: TRBD1 (5 bases). The CDR3 covers 13 residues. CDR1 is MNHEY and CDR2 is SVGAGI in the germline V gene. Trimming removed 6 bases from V and 0 bases from J, with 8 bases in between.

This clone is categorized as medium-sized. The V gene is TRBV4-3, the J gene TRBJ2-7; TRBD2 matches at 7 bases. The V gene's germline CDR1 is LGHNA and CDR2 YSLEER. The CDR3 has 15 residues. V was clipped by 6 bases and J by 1 base; unmatched bases: 9. DNA of the CDR3: TGCGCCAGCAGTAGGGAACGGGAGGTTTCCTACGAGCAGTACTTC. It yields the protein CASSREREVSYEQYF.

The J gene is TRBJ1-2, the V gene TRBV4-1; D not certain. V was trimmed by 8 bases and J by 5 bases, leaving 9 bases between them. This CDR3 has 11 amino acids. Germline-derived CDR1 and CDR2 are MGHRA and YSYEKL. CDR3 loop: CASGQTYGYTF. For the CDR3, the DNA is TGCGCCAGCGGGCAGACGTATGGCTACACCTTC.

The chain links TRBV11-3 to TRBJ2-3, with 8 nucleotides matching TRBD1. V was pared by 1 base and J by 5 bases, with 5 bases of the junction left unmatched. CDR1 and CDR2 (germline): SGHNT, YENEEA. CDR3 size: 15 residues. CDR3 sequence: CASSLGQGARDTQYF. Here the CDR3 DNA reads TGTGCCAGCAGCTTAGGGCAGGGGGCGAGAGATACGCAGTATTTT.

This chain links TRBV6-1 with TRBJ2-7; unclear D gene. Germline CDR1 is MNHNS and CDR2 is SASEGT. The CDR3 runs to 13 residues. V was pared by 10 bases and J by 2 bases, with 15 bases between. The CDR3 here is CAIRREVTYEQYF. CDR3 in DNA: TGTGCCATCCGACGTGAGGTTACCTACGAGCAGTACTTC.

The chain has TRBV9 and TRBJ2-2; a possible D gene is TRBD1 (6 bases). Germline CDR1 and CDR2: SGDLS and YYNGEE. The CDR3 has 15 amino acids. Between the trimmed V and J ends, which lost 5 bases and 3 bases, there was a span of 14 bases. CDR3 nucleotides: TGTGCCAGCAGAACCGGGACATCATACACCGGGGAGCTGTTTTTT. It is translated as CASRTGTSYTGELFF.

This clone appeared once. The V and J genes are TRBV27 and TRBJ1-5; D uncertain. Germline CDR1 MNHEY, CDR2 SMNVEV (reference sequence). The CDR3 consists of 12 residues. Deletions cut 4 bases from V and 5 bases from J, with 6 bases between. The CDR3 loop is CASSYFDQPQHF. In nucleotides, the CDR3 is TGTGCCAGCAGTTACTTCGATCAGCCCCAGCATTTT.